These T cell receptor beta chains were read from a single sample in a study of blood T cell repertoires in COVID-19. TCRdb keeps only in-frame clones here, not all; method: immunoSEQ multiplex PCR. The sample contains tens of thousands of clones, roughly 86% of which appear only once. The sequencing input was peripheral blood. These receptors all come from an elderly man with active COVID-19. Each CDR3 is given with its conserved first and last residue. The order of the fields is CDR3 DNA, CDR3 protein, J gene, V gene, D gene, clone size. The D gene is left open where the match is weak. A clone size is listed for some rows: how often the clone was seen (once, few, many), or a class if it is expanded.

CDR3nt: TGTGCCAGCAGCAGGACAGTGGATGGCTACACCTTC
CDR3aa: CASSRTVDGYTF
j_gene: TRBJ1-2
v_gene: TRBV6-5
d_gene: NA
abundance: NA

CDR3nt: TGTGCCAGCAGCATGACAGGGGGCACAGATACGCAGTATTTT
CDR3aa: CASSMTGGTDTQYF
j_gene: TRBJ2-3
v_gene: TRBV7-9
d_gene: TRBD1
abundance: NA

CDR3nt: TGTGCCAGCAGCCGGACAGGGGGGGATGAAAAACTGTTTTTT
CDR3aa: CASSRTGGDEKLFF
j_gene: TRBJ1-4
v_gene: TRBV6-5
d_gene: TRBD1
abundance: NA

CDR3nt: TGTGCCAGCAGCTTGACAGGGGCGACGGACAGCACAGATACGCAGTATTTT
CDR3aa: CASSLTGATDSTDTQYF
j_gene: TRBJ2-3
v_gene: TRBV7-2
d_gene: TRBD1
abundance: once

CDR3nt: TGTGCCAGCAGCCAAGGGGCAGGTGTTGGCAATCAGCCCCAGCATTTT
CDR3aa: CASSQGAGVGNQPQHF
j_gene: TRBJ1-5
v_gene: TRBV3-1/TRBV3-2
d_gene: NA
abundance: NA

CDR3nt: TGCGCCAGCAGCCCCCTTCCACAGGGGTCGGGTAGCGGCTACACCTTC
CDR3aa: CASSPLPQGSGSGYTF
j_gene: TRBJ1-2
v_gene: TRBV4-3
d_gene: TRBD1
abundance: NA

CDR3nt: TGTGCCAGCAGAGGCGGGAGAGATGCCAATGAGCAGTTCTTC
CDR3aa: CASRGGRDANEQFF
j_gene: TRBJ2-1
v_gene: TRBV28
d_gene: TRBD2
abundance: NA

CDR3nt: TGTGCCAGCAGCGTGTCCGGAGGGGACAATCAGCCCCAGCATTTT
CDR3aa: CASSVSGGDNQPQHF
j_gene: TRBJ1-5
v_gene: TRBV9
d_gene: NA
abundance: few

CDR3nt: TGTGCCAGCTCACCACCGATGACCCCGTGGGGGGGGGCTTTCTTT
CDR3aa: CASSPPMTPWGGAFF
j_gene: TRBJ1-1
v_gene: TRBV18
d_gene: NA
abundance: NA

CDR3nt: TGTGCCAGCAGCTTAGTGGCAGGGGGGCTTCAGCCCCAGCATTTT
CDR3aa: CASSLVAGGLQPQHF
j_gene: TRBJ1-5
v_gene: TRBV7-2
d_gene: TRBD1
abundance: NA

CDR3nt: TGTGCCAGCAGGAAGACAGGGGATTATGGCTACACCTTC
CDR3aa: CASRKTGDYGYTF
j_gene: TRBJ1-2
v_gene: TRBV25-1
d_gene: TRBD1
abundance: NA

CDR3nt: TGTGCCAGCAGTGATTTGGGGGCGCGAGGTCAGCCCCAGCATTTT
CDR3aa: CASSDLGARGQPQHF
j_gene: TRBJ1-5
v_gene: TRBV2
d_gene: NA
abundance: NA

CDR3nt: TGTGCCAGTAGTCCGACCGGGACTAGCTCCAACAATGAGCAGTTCTTC
CDR3aa: CASSPTGTSSNNEQFF
j_gene: TRBJ2-1
v_gene: TRBV19
d_gene: TRBD2
abundance: medium-sized

CDR3nt: TGTGCCAGCAGCTTAGATCGCGGCGGGAGGGCCAATGAGCAGTTCTTC
CDR3aa: CASSLDRGGRANEQFF
j_gene: TRBJ2-1
v_gene: TRBV11-3
d_gene: TRBD2
abundance: NA

CDR3nt: TGTGCCAGTGCAGGGGGAAATCAGCCCCAGCATTTT
CDR3aa: CASAGGNQPQHF
j_gene: TRBJ1-5
v_gene: TRBV27
d_gene: TRBD1
abundance: NA

CDR3nt: TGCAGTGCTAGTACTAGCGGGATTTCTAATGAGCAGTTCTTC
CDR3aa: CSASTSGISNEQFF
j_gene: TRBJ2-1
v_gene: TRBV20-1
d_gene: TRBD2
abundance: NA

CDR3nt: TGTGCCAGCAGCCCTAGGCCCCAAGAGACCCAGTACTTC
CDR3aa: CASSPRPQETQYF
j_gene: TRBJ2-5
v_gene: TRBV9
d_gene: NA
abundance: once

CDR3nt: TGTGCCAGCAGCTTAGTGAGAGCCCAAGAGACCCAGTACTTC
CDR3aa: CASSLVRAQETQYF
j_gene: TRBJ2-5
v_gene: TRBV7-8
d_gene: NA
abundance: NA

CDR3nt: TGTGCCAGCAGCTTAGAGCGGCGGCGGCCCCAAGAGACCCAGTACTTC
CDR3aa: CASSLERRRPQETQYF
j_gene: TRBJ2-5
v_gene: TRBV11-2
d_gene: NA
abundance: NA

CDR3nt: TGTGCCACCAGTGATTCCCGAGCGGGAGTAGGGACCCAGTACTTC
CDR3aa: CATSDSRAGVGTQYF
j_gene: TRBJ2-5
v_gene: TRBV24-1
d_gene: TRBD2
abundance: NA

CDR3nt: TGTGCCAGCTCACCAGGGACAGGGGGCTCCTACGAGCAGTACTTC
CDR3aa: CASSPGTGGSYEQYF
j_gene: TRBJ2-7
v_gene: TRBV18
d_gene: TRBD1
abundance: NA

CDR3nt: TGTGCCAGTAGTATTCGGAGGAGCACAGATACGCAGTATTTT
CDR3aa: CASSIRRSTDTQYF
j_gene: TRBJ2-3
v_gene: TRBV19
d_gene: NA
abundance: few

CDR3nt: TGCAGCGTTTTATCTGAACAACCCTACGAGCAGTACTTC
CDR3aa: CSVLSEQPYEQYF
j_gene: TRBJ2-7
v_gene: TRBV29-1
d_gene: NA
abundance: NA

CDR3nt: TGTGCCAGCAGTCCTAGCGGGAGGGGTCCCAATGAGCAGTTCTTC
CDR3aa: CASSPSGRGPNEQFF
j_gene: TRBJ2-1
v_gene: TRBV5-6
d_gene: TRBD2
abundance: NA

CDR3nt: TGCGCCAGCAGCCAAGATTTCGGCCGCGGGGACAGGGAACACAATGAGCAATTCTTC
CDR3aa: CASSQDFGRGDREHNEQFF
j_gene: TRBJ2-1
v_gene: TRBV4-1
d_gene: TRBD1
abundance: NA

CDR3nt: TGTGCCAGCAGCTTAGGAGCCCGTGAAAAACTGTTTTTT
CDR3aa: CASSLGAREKLFF
j_gene: TRBJ1-4
v_gene: TRBV13
d_gene: NA
abundance: NA

CDR3nt: TGTGCCAGCAAGAAGCCCGGGACAGAGCAGTTCTTC
CDR3aa: CASKKPGTEQFF
j_gene: TRBJ2-1
v_gene: TRBV28
d_gene: NA
abundance: NA

CDR3nt: TGTGCCAGCAGTCCGGGTATGAACACTGAAGCTTTCTTT
CDR3aa: CASSPGMNTEAFF
j_gene: TRBJ1-1
v_gene: TRBV6-2/TRBV6-3
d_gene: NA
abundance: NA